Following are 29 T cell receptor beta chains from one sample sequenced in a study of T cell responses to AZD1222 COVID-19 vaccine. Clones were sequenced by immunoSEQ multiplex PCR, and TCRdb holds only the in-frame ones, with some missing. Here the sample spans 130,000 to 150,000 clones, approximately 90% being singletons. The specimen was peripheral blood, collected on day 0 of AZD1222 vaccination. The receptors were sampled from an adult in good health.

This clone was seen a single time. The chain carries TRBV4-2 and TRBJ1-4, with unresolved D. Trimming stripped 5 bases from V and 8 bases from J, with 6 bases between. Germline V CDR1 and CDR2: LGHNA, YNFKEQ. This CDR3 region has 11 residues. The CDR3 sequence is CASSGGEKLFF. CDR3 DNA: TGTGCCAGCAGCGGCGGGGAAAAACTGTTTTTT.

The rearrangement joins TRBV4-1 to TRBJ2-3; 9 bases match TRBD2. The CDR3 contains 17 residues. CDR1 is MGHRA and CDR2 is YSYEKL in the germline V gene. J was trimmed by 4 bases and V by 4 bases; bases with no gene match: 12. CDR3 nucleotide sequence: TGCGCCAGCAGCCCCGTCAGGCTAGCGGGGAAGGCAGATACGCAGTATTTT. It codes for CASSPVRLAGKADTQYF.

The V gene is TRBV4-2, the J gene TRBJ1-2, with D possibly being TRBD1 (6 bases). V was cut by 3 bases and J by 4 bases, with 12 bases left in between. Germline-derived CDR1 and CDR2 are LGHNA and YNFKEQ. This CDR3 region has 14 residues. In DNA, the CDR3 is TGTGCCAGCAGCCAGGGAGCGGACAGCTATGGCTACACCTTC. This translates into CASSQGADSYGYTF.

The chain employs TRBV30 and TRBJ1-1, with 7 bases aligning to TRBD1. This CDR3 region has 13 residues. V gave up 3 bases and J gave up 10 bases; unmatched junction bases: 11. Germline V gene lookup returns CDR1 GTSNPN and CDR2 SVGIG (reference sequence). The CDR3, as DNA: TGTGCCTGGAGGGCAGGGGGGGATTTAGGAGCTTTCTTT. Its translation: CAWRAGGDLGAFF.

The CDR3 nucleotides read TGCGCCAGCAGCCTGGTCGGGGATGAAGCTTTCTTT. It codes for CASSLVGDEAFF. The chain couples TRBV5-1 to TRBJ1-1; D call uncertain. V was shortened by 4 bases and J by 7 bases, with 11 bases between the two germline ends. This CDR3 contains 12 residues. Germline CDR1 and CDR2: SGHRS and YFSETQ. Filled out from reference TRBV5-1 and TRBJ1-1, the complete variable domain reads KAGVTQTPRYLIKTRGQQVTLSCSPISGHRSVSWYQQTPGQGLQFLFEYFSETQRNKGNFPGRFSGRQFSNSRSEMNVSTLELGDSALYLCASSLVGDEAFFGQGTRLTVV.

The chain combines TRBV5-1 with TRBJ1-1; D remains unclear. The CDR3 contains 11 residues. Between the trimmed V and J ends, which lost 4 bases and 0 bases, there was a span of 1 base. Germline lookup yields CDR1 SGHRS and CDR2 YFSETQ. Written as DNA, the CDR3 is TGCGCCAGCAGCATGAACACTGAAGCTTTCTTT. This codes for CASSMNTEAFF. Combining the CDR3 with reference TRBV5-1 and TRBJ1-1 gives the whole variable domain KAGVTQTPRYLIKTRGQQVTLSCSPISGHRSVSWYQQTPGQGLQFLFEYFSETQRNKGNFPGRFSGRQFSNSRSEMNVSTLELGDSALYLCASSMNTEAFFGQGTRLTVV.

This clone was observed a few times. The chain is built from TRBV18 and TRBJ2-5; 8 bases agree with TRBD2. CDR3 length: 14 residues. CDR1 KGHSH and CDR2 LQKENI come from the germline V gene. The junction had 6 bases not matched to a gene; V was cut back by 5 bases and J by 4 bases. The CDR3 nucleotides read TGTGCCAGCTCAGGAGGTGCGGGAGGAGAGACCCAGTACTTC. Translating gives CASSGGAGGETQYF. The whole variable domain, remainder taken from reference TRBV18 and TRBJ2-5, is NAGVMQNPRHLVRRRGQEARLRCSPMKGHSHVYWYRQLPEEGLKFMVYLQKENIIDESGMPKERFSAEFPKEGPSILRIQQVVRGDSAAYFCASSGGAGGETQYFGPGTRLLVL.

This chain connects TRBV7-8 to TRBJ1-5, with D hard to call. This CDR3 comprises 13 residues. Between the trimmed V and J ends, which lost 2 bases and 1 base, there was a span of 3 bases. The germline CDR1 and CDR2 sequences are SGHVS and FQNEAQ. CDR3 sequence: CASSLMSNQPQHF. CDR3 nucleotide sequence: TGTGCCAGCAGCTTAATGAGCAATCAGCCCCAGCATTTT.

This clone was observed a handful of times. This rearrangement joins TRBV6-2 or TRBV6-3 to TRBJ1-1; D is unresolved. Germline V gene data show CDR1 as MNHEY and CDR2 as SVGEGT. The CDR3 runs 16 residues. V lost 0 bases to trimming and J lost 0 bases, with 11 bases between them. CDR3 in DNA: TGTGCCAGCAGTTACTCGTCGGTTATTGTGAACACTGAAGCTTTCTTT. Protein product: CASSYSSVIVNTEAFF.

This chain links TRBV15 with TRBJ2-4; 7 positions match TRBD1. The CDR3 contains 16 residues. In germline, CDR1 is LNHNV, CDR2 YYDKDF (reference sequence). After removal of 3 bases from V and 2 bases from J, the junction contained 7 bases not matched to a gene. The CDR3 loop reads CATSSNRGHSKNIQYF. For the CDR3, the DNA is TGTGCCACCAGCAGTAACAGGGGCCATTCCAAAAACATTCAGTACTTC.

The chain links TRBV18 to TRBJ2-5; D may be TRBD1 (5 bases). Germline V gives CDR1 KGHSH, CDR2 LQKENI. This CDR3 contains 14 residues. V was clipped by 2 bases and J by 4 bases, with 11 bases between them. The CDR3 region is CASSPGDSSETQYF. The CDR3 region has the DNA TGTGCCAGCTCACCAGGAGACAGTTCAGAGACCCAGTACTTC.

DNA of the CDR3: TGCGCCAGCAGCTTGGAGGTTAGCGGGGGATACAATGAGCAGTTCTTC. As protein: CASSLEVSGGYNEQFF. The V and J genes are TRBV5-1 and TRBJ2-1; 9 nucleotides align to TRBD2. CDR3 size: 16 residues. Per germline, CDR1 SGHRS and CDR2 YFSETQ. Unmatched junction bases numbered 5, after V lost 0 bases and J lost 4 bases.

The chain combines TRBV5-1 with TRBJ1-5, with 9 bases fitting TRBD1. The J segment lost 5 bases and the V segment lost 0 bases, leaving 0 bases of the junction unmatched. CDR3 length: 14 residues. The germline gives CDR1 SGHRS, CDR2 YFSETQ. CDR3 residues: CASSLGDRDQPQHF. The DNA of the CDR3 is TGCGCCAGCAGCTTGGGGGACAGGGATCAGCCCCAGCATTTT.

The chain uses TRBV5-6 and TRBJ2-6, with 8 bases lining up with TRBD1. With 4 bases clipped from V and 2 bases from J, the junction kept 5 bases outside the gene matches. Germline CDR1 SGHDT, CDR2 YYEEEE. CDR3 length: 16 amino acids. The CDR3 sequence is CASSQTQGAGANVLTF. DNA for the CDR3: TGTGCCAGCAGCCAGACACAGGGGGCTGGGGCCAACGTCCTGACTTTC.

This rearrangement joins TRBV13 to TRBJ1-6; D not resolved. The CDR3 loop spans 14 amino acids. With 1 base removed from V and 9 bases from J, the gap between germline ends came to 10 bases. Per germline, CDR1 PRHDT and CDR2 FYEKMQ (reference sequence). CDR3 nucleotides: TGTGCCAGCAGCTTAGAAGCGCGGTCTTCACCCCTCCACTTT. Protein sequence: CASSLEARSSPLHF.

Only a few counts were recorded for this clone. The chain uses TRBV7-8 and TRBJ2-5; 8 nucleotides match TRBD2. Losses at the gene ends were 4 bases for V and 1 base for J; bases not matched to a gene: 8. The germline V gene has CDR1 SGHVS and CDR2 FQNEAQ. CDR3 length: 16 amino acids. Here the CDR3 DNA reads TGTGCCAGCAGCTCCCGGTTAGCGGGGAGCCAAGAGACCCAGTACTTC. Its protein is CASSSRLAGSQETQYF.

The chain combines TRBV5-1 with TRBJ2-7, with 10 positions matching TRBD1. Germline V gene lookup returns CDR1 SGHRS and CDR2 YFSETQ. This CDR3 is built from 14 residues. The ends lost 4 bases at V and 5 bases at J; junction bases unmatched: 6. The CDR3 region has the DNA TGCGCCAGCAGCGGACGGACAGGGGGTCACGAGCAGTACTTC. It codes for CASSGRTGGHEQYF.

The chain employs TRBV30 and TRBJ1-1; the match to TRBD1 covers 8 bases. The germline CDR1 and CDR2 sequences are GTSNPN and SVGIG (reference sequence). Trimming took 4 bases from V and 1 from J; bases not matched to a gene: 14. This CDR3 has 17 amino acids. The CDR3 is CAWIPFYIGTGNTEAFF. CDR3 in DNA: TGTGCCTGGATTCCCTTCTATATAGGGACAGGGAACACTGAAGCTTTCTTT.

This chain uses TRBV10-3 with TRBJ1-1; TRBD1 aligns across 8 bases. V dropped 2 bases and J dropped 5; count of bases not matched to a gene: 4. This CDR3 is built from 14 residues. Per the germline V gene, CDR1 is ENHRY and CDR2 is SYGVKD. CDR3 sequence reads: CAISEAGQGTEAFF. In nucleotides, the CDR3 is TGTGCCATCAGTGAGGCTGGACAGGGAACTGAAGCTTTCTTT.

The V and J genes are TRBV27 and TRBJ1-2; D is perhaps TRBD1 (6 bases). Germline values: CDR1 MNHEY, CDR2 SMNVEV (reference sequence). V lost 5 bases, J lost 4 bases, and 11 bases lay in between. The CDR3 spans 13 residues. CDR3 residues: CASSTGGSYGYTF. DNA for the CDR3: TGTGCCAGCAGTACCGGGGGCAGCTATGGCTACACCTTC.

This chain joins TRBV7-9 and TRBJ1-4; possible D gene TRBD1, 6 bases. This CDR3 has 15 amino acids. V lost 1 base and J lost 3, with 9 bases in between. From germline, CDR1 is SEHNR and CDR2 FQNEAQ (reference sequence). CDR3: CASSLVTGPNEKLFF. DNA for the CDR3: TGTGCCAGCAGCTTAGTGACAGGACCTAATGAAAAACTGTTTTTT.

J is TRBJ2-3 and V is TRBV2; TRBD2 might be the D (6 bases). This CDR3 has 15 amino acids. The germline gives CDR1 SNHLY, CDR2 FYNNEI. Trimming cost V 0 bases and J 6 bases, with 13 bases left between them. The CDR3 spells CASSEAGGVWDTQYF. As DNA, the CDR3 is TGTGCCAGCAGTGAAGCGGGAGGCGTCTGGGATACGCAGTATTTT.

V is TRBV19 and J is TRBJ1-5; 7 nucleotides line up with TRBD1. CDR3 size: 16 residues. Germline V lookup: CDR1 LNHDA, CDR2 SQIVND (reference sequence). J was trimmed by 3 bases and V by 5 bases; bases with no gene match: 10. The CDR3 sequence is CASSPRQGLDNQPQHF. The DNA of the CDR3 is TGTGCCAGTAGTCCGAGACAGGGATTAGACAATCAGCCCCAGCATTTT. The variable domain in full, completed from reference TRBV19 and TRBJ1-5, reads DGGITQSPKYLFRKEGQNVTLSCEQNLNHDAMYWYRQDPGQGLRLIYYSQIVNDFQKGDIAEGYSVSREKKESFPLTVTSAQKNPTAFYLCASSPRQGLDNQPQHFGDGTRLSIL.

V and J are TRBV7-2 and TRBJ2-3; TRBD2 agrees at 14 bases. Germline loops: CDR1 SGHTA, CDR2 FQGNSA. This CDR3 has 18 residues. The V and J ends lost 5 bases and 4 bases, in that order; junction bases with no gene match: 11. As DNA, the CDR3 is TGTGCCAGCAGCACCCGGCGACTAGCGGGAGGGAAGCCAGATACGCAGTATTTT. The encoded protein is CASSTRRLAGGKPDTQYF. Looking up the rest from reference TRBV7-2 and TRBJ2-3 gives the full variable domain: GAGVSQSPSNKVTEKGKDVELRCDPISGHTALYWYRQSLGQGLEFLIYFQGNSAPDKSGLPSDRFSAERTGGSVSTLTIQRTQQEDSAVYLCASSTRRLAGGKPDTQYFGPGTRLTVL.

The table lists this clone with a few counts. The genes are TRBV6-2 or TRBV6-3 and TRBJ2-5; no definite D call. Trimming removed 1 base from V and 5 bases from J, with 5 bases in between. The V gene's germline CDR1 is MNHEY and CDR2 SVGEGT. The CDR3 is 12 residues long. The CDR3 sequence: CASSYYGETQYF. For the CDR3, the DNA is TGTGCCAGCAGTTACTATGGGGAGACCCAGTACTTC.

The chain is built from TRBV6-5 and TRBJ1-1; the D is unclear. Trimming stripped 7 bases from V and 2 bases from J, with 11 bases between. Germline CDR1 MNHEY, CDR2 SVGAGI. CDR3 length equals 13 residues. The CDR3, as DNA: TGTGCCAGCATACCCCCCAGTAACACTGAAGCTTTCTTT. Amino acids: CASIPPSNTEAFF.

CDR3 region: CASSQGTGGRETQYF. In nucleotides, the CDR3 is TGCGCCAGCAGCCAAGGGACAGGGGGCCGCGAGACCCAGTACTTC. The chain has TRBV5-1 and TRBJ2-5; the match to TRBD1 covers 12 bases. The CDR3 sequence is 15 residues long. Trimming removed 4 bases from V and 5 bases from J; junction bases left unmatched: 6. Germline-derived CDR1 and CDR2 are SGHRS and YFSETQ.

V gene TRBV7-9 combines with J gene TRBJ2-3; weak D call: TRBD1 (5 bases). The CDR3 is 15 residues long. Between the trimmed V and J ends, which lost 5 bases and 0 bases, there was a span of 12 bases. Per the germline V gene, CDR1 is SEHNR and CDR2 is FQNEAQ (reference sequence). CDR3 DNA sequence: TGTGCCAGCAGCCCCCAGGGTTCTAGCACAGATACGCAGTATTTT. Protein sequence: CASSPQGSSTDTQYF.

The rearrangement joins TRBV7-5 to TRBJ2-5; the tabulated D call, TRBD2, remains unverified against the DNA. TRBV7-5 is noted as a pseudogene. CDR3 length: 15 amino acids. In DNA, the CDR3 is TGTGCCAGAAGCCCTCGGCGGCTAGCGGAAGAGACCCAGTACTTC. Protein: CARSPRRLAEETQYF.